This TCR beta chain was identified in a study of early T cells in non-severe SARS-CoV-2 infection. Each CDR3 protein is one row after TCRdb ran MiXCR on the 5' RACE reads. Among about 110,000 distinct CDR3 sequences listed, around 10% were seen once. The trim removed 3 bases at V and 4 bases at J, leaving 5 bases unmatched. CDR1 and CDR2 from the germline V gene are LGHNA and YSLEER. This CDR3 contains 14 residues. This clonotype was picked up a small number of times. Sequenced sample: whole blood. The chain joins TRBV4-3 to TRBJ2-7, with 8 nucleotides matching TRBD1. This TCR came from an adult who was a healthcare worker with PCR-confirmed SARS-CoV-2 infection or an uninfected control (not recorded which). The CDR3 loop is CASSQTGAGYEQYF. The DNA for the CDR3 is TGCGCCAGCAGCCAGACAGGGGCAGGGTACGAGCAGTACTTC.